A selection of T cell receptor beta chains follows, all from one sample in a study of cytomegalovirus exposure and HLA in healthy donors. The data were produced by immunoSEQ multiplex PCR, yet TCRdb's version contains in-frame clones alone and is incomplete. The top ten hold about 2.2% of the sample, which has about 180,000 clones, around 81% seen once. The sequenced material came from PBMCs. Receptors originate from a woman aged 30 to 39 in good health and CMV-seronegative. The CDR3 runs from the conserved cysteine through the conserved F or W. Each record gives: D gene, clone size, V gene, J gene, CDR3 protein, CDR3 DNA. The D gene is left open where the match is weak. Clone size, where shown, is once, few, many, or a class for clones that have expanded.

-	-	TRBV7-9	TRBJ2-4	CASSADSTQNIQYF	TGTGCCAGCAGCGCGGACAGTACGCAAAACATTCAGTACTTC
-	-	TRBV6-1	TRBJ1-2	CATKPPGYGYTF	TGTGCCACCAAACCCCCGGGCTATGGCTACACCTTC
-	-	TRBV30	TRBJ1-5	CAWSVDSGSNQPQHF	TGTGCCTGGAGTGTAGACAGTGGTAGCAATCAGCCCCAGCATTTT
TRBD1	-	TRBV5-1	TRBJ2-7	CASTFLPGTAATYEQYF	TGCGCCAGCACCTTCCTACCCGGGACAGCCGCTACCTACGAGCAGTACTTC
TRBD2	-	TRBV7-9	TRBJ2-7	CASSLGNTGTSSYEQYF	TGTGCCAGCAGCTTGGGGAACACCGGGACTAGCTCCTACGAGCAGTACTTC
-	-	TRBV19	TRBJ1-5	CASHRDTTNQPQHF	TGTGCCAGCCACCGGGACACAACTAATCAGCCCCAGCATTTT
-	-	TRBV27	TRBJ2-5	CASSLLRGAETQYF	TGTGCCAGCAGTTTATTACGGGGGGCCGAGACCCAGTACTTC
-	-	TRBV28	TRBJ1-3	CASKTSGNTIYF	TGTGCCAGCAAAACTTCCGGAAACACCATATATTTT
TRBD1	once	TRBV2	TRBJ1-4	CASGKTGGREKLFF	TGTGCCAGCGGGAAGACAGGGGGCAGGGAAAAACTGTTTTTT
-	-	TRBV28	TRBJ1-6	CASSLPRDGQNSPLHF	TGTGCCAGCAGTTTACCTCGGGACGGACAGAATTCACCCCTCCACTTT
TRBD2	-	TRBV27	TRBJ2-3	CASSLTPPVTSGDTDTQYF	TGTGCCAGCAGTTTAACCCCCCCCGTAACTAGCGGGGACACAGATACGCAGTATTTT
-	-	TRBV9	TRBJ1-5	CASSVDGFQPQHF	TGTGCCAGCAGCGTCGACGGGTTTCAGCCCCAGCATTTT
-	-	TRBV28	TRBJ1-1	CASSLNINTEAFF	TGTGCCAGCAGTTTAAACATAAACACTGAAGCTTTCTTT
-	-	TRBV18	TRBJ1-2	CASSPGTFYGYTF	TGTGCCAGCTCACCAGGGACATTCTATGGCTACACCTTC
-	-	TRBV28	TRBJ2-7	CASSEYPTYEQYF	TGTGCCAGCAGTGAATATCCTACCTACGAGCAGTACTTC
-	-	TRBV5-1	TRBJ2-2	CASSLLPGTGELFF	TGCGCCAGCAGCTTGTTGCCGGGCACCGGGGAGCTGTTTTTT
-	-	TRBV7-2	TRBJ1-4	CASSLQVNEKLFF	TGTGCCAGCAGCTTGCAGGTTAATGAAAAACTGTTTTTT
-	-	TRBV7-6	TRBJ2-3	CASSGDKVVTDTQYF	TGTGCCAGCAGCGGGGACAAGGTCGTCACAGATACGCAGTATTTT
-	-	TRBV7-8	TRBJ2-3	CASRGTGVTQYF	TGTGCCAGCAGGGGAACGGGGGTCACGCAGTATTTT
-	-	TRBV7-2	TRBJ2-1	CASSLDFPGEQFF	TGTGCCAGCAGCTTAGACTTCCCTGGTGAGCAGTTCTTC
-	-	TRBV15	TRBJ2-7	CATSSFPPQQGGSYEQYF	TGTGCCACCAGCAGTTTCCCCCCGCAGCAGGGAGGCTCCTACGAGCAGTACTTC
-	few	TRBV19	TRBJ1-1	CASSMSSGLSTEAFF	TGTGCCAGTAGTATGTCATCGGGGTTGAGCACTGAAGCTTTCTTT
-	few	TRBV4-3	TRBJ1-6	CASSQLRGQGPLHF	TGCGCCAGCAGCCAGCTCAGGGGCCAGGGACCCCTCCACTTT
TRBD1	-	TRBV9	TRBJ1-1	CASSPRGPTEAFF	TGTGCCAGCAGCCCCAGGGGGCCCACTGAAGCTTTCTTT
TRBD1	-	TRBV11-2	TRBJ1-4	CASSQMTGSEKLFF	TGTGCCAGCAGCCAGATGACAGGGTCGGAGAAACTGTTTTTT
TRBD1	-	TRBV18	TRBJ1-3	CASSPQDRGLGSGNTIYF	TGTGCCAGCTCACCTCAGGACAGGGGGCTTGGCTCTGGAAACACCATATATTTT
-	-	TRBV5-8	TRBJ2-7	CASSFLYEQYF	TGTGCCAGCAGCTTTCTCTACGAGCAGTACTTC
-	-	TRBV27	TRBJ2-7	CASSPTGYEQYF	TGTGCCAGCAGTCCTACAGGGTACGAGCAGTACTTC
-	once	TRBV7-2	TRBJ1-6	CASSLAPGPNSPLHF	TGTGCCAGCAGCTTAGCCCCAGGGCCCAATTCACCCCTCCACTTT
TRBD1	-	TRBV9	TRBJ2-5	CASSRTGGSETQYF	TGTGCCAGCAGCCGGACAGGGGGTAGCGAGACCCAGTACTTC
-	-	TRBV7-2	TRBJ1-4	CASSLRQNEKLFF	TGTGCCAGCAGCTTAAGACAGAATGAAAAACTGTTTTTT
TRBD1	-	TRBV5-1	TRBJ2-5	CASSFGTGAREQYF	TGCGCCAGCAGCTTCGGGACAGGGGCTAGGGAGCAGTACTTC
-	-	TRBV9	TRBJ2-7	CASSVERGEQYF	TGTGCCAGCAGCGTAGAGCGAGGAGAGCAGTACTTC
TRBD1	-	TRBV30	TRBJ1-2	CAWSDRGPGGYTF	TGTGCCTGGAGTGACAGGGGGCCAGGTGGCTACACCTTC
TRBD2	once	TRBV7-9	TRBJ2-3	CASSVSGSDTDTQYF	TGTGCCAGCAGCGTTAGCGGGAGTGACACAGATACGCAGTATTTT
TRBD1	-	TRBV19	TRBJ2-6	CASSSTGGAGANVLTF	TGTGCCAGTAGTTCCACAGGGGGAGCTGGGGCCAACGTCCTGACTTTC
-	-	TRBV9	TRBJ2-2	CASGVPNTGELFF	TGTGCCAGCGGAGTCCCGAACACCGGGGAGCTGTTTTTT
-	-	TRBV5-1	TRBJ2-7	CASSLARWGDPKAGQYF	TGCGCCAGCAGCTTGGCCAGGTGGGGAGACCCAAAGGCGGGGCAGTACTTC
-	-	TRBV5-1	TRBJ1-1	CASTEGAGGTEAFF	TGCGCCAGCACCGAAGGGGCAGGTGGGACTGAAGCTTTCTTT
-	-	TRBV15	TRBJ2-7	CATSRDLGSLPYEQYF	TGTGCCACCAGCAGAGATCTCGGGAGCCTCCCCTACGAGCAGTACTTC
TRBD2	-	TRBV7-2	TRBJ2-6	CASSHRLAGSSGANGLTF	TGTGCCAGCAGCCACAGACTAGCGGGATCCTCTGGGGCCAACGGCCTGACTTTC
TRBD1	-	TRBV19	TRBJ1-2	CASSSRRGDRDVNYGYTF	TGTGCCAGTAGTTCTCGACGGGGGGACAGGGACGTTAACTATGGCTACACCTTC